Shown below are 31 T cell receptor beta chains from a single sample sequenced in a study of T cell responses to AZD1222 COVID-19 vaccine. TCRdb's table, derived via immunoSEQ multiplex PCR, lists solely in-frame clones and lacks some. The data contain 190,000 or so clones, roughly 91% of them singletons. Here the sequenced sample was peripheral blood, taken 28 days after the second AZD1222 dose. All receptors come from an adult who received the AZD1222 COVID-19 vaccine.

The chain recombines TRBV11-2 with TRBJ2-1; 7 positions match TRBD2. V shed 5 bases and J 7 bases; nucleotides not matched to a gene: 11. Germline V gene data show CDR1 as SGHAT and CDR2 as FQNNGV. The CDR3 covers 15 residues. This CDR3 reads CASSRVRGRGNEQFF. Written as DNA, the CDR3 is TGTGCCAGCAGCCGAGTGCGAGGGAGGGGAAATGAGCAGTTCTTC.

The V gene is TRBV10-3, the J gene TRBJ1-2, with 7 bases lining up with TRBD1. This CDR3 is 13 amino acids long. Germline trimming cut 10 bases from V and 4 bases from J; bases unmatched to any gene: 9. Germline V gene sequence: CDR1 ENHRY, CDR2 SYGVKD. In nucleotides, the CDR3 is TGTGCCACTTCCAGGGGGACCTTCTATGGCTACACCTTC. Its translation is CATSRGTFYGYTF.

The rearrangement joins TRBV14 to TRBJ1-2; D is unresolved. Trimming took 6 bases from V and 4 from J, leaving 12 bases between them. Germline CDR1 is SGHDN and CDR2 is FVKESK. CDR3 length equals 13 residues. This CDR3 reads CASRPADSYGYTF. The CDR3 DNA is TGTGCCAGCAGACCCGCCGATTCCTATGGCTACACCTTC.

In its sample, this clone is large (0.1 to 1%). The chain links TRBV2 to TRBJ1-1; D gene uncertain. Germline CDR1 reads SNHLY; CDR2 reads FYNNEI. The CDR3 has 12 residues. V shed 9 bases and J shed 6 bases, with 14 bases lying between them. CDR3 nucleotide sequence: TGTGCCAGTGAGAGCTGGGGTCCTGAAGCTTTCTTT. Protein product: CASESWGPEAFF.

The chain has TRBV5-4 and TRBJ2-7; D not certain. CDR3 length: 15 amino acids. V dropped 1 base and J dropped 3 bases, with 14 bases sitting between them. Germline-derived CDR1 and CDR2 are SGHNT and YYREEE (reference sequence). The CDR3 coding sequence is TGTGCCAGCAGCTTGCATTCTGGCATCAACTACGAGCAGTACTTC. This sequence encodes CASSLHSGINYEQYF.

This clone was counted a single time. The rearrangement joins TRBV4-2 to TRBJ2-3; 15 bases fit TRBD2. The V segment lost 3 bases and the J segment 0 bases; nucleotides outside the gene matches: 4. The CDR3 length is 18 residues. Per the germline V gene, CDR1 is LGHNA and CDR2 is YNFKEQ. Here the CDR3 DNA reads TGTGCCAGCAGCCAGGGGACTAGCGGGAGGAGAAGCACAGATACGCAGTATTTT. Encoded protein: CASSQGTSGRRSTDTQYF.

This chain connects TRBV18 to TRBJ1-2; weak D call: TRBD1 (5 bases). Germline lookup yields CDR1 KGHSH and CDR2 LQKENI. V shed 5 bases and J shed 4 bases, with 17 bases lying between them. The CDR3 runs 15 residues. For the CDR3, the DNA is TGTGCCAGCTCAGGCGCGCTCGACAGTCCCTATGGCTACACCTTC. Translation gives CASSGALDSPYGYTF.

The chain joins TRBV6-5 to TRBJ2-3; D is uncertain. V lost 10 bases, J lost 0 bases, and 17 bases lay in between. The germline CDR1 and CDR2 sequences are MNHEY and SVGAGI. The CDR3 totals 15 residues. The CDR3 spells CATCLQQSSTDTQYF. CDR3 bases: TGTGCCACCTGCCTACAGCAATCTAGCACAGATACGCAGTATTTT.

The CDR3: CASSLLQGTTEAFF. CDR3 nucleotides: TGCGCCAGCAGCCTACTACAGGGGACCACTGAAGCTTTCTTT. The chain employs TRBV5-1 and TRBJ1-1, with 7 positions matching TRBD1. CDR3 size: 14 residues. V shed 4 bases and J 4 bases; nucleotides not matched to a gene: 7. Per germline, CDR1 SGHRS and CDR2 YFSETQ.

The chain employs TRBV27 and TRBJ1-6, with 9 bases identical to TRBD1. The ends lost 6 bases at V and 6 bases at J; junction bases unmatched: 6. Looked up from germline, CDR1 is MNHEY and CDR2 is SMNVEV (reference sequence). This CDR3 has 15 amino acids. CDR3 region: CASSHTGGRNSPLHF. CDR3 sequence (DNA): TGTGCCAGCAGCCATACAGGGGGCCGTAATTCACCCCTCCACTTT.

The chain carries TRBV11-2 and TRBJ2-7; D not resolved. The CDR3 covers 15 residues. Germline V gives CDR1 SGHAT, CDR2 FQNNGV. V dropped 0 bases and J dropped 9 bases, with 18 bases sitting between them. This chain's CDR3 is CASSLESRSLESQYF. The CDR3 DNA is TGTGCCAGCAGCTTAGAATCCAGAAGTCTAGAATCGCAGTACTTC.

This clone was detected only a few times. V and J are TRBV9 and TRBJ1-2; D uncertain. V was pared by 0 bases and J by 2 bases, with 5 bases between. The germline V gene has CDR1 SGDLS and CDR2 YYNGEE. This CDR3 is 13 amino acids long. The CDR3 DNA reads TGTGCCAGCAGCGTAGAAGGAAACTATGGCTACACCTTC. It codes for CASSVEGNYGYTF.

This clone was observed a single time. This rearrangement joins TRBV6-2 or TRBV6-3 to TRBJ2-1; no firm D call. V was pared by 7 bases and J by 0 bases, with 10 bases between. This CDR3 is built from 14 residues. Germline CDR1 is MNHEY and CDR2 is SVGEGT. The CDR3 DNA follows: TGTGCCAGCACCCCTAGGGACTCCTACAATGAGCAGTTCTTC. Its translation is CASTPRDSYNEQFF.

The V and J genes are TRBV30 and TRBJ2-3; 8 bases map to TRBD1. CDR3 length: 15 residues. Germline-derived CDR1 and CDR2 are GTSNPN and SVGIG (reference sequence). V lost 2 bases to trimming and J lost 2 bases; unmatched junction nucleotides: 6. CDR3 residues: CAWSTQGAYTDTQYF. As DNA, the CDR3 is TGTGCCTGGAGTACTCAGGGGGCTTACACAGATACGCAGTATTTT.

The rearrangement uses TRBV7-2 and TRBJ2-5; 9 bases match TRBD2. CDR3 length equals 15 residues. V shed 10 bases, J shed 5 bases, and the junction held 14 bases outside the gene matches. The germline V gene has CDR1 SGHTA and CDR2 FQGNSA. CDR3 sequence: CATETVAGARETQYF. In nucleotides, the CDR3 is TGTGCCACCGAAACCGTAGCGGGAGCCCGGGAGACCCAGTACTTC.

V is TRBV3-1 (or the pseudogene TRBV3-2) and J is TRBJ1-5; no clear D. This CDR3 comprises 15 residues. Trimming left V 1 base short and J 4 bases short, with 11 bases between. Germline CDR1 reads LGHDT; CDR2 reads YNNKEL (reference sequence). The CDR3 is CASSQVLSENQPQHF. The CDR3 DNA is TGTGCCAGCAGCCAAGTGTTAAGTGAGAATCAGCCCCAGCATTTT.

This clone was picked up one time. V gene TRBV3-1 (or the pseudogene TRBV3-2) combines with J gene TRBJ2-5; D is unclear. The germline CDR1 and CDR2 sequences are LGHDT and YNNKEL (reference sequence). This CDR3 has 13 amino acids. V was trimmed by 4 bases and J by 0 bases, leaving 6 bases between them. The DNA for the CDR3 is TGTGCCAGCAGCCCCAGGTACCAAGAGACCCAGTACTTC. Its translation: CASSPRYQETQYF.

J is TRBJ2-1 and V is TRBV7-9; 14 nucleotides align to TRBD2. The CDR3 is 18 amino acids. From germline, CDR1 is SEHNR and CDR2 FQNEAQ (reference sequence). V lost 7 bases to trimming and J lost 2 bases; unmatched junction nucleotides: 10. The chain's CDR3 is CASTIGGLAGGTYNEQFF. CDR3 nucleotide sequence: TGTGCCAGCACCATAGGCGGACTAGCGGGAGGCACCTACAATGAGCAGTTCTTC.

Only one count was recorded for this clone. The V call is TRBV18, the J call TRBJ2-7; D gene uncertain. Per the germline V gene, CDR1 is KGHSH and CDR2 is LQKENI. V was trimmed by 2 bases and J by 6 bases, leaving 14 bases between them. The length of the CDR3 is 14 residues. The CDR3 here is CASSPVEGGGEQYF. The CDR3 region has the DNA TGTGCCAGCTCACCAGTTGAAGGTGGCGGCGAGCAGTACTTC.

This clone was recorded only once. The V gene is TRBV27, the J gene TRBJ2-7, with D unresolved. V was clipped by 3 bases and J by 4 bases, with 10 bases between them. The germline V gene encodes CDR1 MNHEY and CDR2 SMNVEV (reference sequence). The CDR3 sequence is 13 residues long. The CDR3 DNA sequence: TGTGCCAGCAGTTTTAGATTAGGATACGAGCAGTACTTC. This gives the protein CASSFRLGYEQYF.

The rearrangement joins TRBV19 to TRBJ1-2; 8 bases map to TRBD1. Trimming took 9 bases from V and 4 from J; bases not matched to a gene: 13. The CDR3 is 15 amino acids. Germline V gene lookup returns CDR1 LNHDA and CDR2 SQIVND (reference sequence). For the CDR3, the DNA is TGTGCCAGAAGGACAGGGTTAACTAGACTCTATGGCTACACCTTC. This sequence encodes CARRTGLTRLYGYTF.

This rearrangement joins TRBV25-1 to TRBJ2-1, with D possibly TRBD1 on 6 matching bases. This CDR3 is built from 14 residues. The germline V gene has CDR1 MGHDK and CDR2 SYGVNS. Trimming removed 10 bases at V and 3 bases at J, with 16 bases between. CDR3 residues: CAISARGHYNEQFF. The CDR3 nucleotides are TGTGCCATCTCAGCCCGGGGACACTACAATGAGCAGTTCTTC.

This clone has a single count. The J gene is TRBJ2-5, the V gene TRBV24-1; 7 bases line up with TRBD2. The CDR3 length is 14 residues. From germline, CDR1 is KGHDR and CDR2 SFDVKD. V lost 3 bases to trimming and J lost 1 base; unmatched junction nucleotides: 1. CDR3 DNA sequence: TGTGCCACCAGTGATCCGGGGGGCCAAGAGACCCAGTACTTC. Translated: CATSDPGGQETQYF.

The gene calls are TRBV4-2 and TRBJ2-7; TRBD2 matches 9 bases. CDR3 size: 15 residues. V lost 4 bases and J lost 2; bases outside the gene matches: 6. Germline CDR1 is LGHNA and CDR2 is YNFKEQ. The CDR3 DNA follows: TGTGCCAGCAGCCGGGGACTAGCCATTACCTACGAGCAGTACTTC. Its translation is CASSRGLAITYEQYF.

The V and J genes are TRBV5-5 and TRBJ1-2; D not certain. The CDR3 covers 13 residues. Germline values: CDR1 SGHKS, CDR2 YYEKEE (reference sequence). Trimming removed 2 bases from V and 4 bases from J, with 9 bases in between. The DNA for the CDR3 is TGTGCCAGCAGCTTATGGGCGGCCTATGGCTACACCTTC. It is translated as CASSLWAAYGYTF.

The CDR3 loop reads CASSPYDGDYGYTF. Written as DNA, the CDR3 is TGTGCCAGCAGTCCCTACGACGGTGATTATGGCTACACCTTC. The chain recombines TRBV28 with TRBJ1-2, with D hard to call. Germline CDR1 reads MDHEN; CDR2 reads SYDVKM. CDR3 length: 14 amino acids. Between the trimmed V and J ends, which lost 5 bases and 5 bases, there was a span of 15 bases.

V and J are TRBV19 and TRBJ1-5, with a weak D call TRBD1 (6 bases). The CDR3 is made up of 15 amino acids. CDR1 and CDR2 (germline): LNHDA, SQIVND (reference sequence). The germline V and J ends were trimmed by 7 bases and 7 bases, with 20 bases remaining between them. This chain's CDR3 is CASTWTYRVEQPQHF. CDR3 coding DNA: TGTGCCAGTACTTGGACCTACAGGGTCGAACAGCCCCAGCATTTT.

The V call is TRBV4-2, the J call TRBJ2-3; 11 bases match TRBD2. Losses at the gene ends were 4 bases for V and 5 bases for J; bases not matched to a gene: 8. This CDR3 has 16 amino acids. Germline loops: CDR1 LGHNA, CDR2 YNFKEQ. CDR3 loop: CASSRSELAGEDTQYF. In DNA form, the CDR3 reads TGTGCCAGCAGCCGCTCCGAACTAGCGGGAGAAGATACGCAGTATTTT.

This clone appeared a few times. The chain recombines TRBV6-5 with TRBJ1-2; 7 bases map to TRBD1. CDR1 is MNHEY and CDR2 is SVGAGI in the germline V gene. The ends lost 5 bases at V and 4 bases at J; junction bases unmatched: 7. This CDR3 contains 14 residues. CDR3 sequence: CASSRTGVGYGYTF. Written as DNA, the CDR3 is TGTGCCAGCAGTCGAACAGGGGTTGGCTATGGCTACACCTTC.

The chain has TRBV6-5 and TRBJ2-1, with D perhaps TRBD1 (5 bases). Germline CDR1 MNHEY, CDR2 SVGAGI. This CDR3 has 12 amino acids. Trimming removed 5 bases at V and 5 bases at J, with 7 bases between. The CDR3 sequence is CASSRQNNEQFF. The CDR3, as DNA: TGTGCCAGCAGTAGACAGAACAATGAGCAGTTCTTC.

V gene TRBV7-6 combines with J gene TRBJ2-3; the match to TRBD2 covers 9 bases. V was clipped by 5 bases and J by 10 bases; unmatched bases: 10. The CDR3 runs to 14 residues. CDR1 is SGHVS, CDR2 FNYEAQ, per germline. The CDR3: CASSLDNRLAAQYF. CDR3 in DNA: TGTGCCAGCAGCCTTGACAACCGACTAGCGGCGCAGTATTTT.